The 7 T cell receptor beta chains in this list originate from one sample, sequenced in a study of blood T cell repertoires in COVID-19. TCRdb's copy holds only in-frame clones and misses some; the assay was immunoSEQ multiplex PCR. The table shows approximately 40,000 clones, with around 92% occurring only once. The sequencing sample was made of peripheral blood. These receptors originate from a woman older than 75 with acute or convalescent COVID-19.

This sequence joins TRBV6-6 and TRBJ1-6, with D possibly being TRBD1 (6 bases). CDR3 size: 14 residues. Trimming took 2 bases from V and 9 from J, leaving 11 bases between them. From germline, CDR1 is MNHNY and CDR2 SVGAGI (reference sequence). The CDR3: CASSYGDTISPLHF. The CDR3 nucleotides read TGTGCCAGCAGTTACGGGGACACCATTTCACCCCTCCACTTT.

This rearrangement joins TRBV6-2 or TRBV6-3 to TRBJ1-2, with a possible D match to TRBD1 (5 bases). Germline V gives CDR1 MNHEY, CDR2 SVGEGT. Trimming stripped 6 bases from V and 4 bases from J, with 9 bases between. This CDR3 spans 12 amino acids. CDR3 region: CASSSGFYGYTF. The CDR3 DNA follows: TGTGCCAGCAGCTCAGGGTTCTATGGCTACACCTTC.

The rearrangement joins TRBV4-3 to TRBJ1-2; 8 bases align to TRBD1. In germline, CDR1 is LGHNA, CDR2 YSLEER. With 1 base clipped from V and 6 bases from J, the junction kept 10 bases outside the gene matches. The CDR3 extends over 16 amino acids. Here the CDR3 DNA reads TGCGCCAGCAGCCAAGCTAGGACAGGGAGCAGAGATGGCTACACCTTC. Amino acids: CASSQARTGSRDGYTF.

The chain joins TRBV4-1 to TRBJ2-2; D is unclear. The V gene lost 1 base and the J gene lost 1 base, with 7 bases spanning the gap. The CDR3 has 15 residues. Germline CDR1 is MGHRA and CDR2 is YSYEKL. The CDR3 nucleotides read TGCGCCAGCAGCCAAGCAATCCAGAACACCGGGGAGCTGTTTTTT. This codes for CASSQAIQNTGELFF.

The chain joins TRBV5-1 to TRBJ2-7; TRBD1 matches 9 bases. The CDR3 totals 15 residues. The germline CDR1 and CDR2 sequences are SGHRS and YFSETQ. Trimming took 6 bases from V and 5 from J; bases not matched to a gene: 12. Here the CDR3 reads CASNSRTGGKDEQYF. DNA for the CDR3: TGCGCCAGCAATTCTCGTACAGGGGGCAAAGACGAGCAGTACTTC. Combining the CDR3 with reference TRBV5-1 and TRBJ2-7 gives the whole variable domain KAGVTQTPRYLIKTRGQQVTLSCSPISGHRSVSWYQQTPGQGLQFLFEYFSETQRNKGNFPGRFSGRQFSNSRSEMNVSTLELGDSALYLCASNSRTGGKDEQYFGPGTRLTVT.

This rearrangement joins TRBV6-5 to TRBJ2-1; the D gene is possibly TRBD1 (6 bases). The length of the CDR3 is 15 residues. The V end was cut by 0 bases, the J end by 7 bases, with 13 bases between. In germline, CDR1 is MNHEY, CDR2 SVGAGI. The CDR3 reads CASSYSISGVNEQFF. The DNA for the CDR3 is TGTGCCAGCAGTTACTCGATCTCAGGGGTGAATGAGCAGTTCTTC.

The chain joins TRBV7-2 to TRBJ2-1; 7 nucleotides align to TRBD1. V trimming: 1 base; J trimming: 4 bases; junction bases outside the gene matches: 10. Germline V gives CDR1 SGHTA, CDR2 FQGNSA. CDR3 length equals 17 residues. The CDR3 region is CASSLDTGARLYNEQFF. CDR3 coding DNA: TGTGCCAGCAGCTTAGATACAGGGGCACGACTTTACAATGAGCAGTTCTTC.